This T cell receptor (beta chain) emerged from a study of blood T cell repertoires in COVID-19. Only in-frame clones appear in the TCRdb table, and some are missing; sequencing was by immunoSEQ multiplex PCR. This sample carries about 120,000 clones, roughly nine tenths of them seen once, and the ten largest clones take 25% to 35%. The germline gives CDR1 MDHEN, CDR2 SYDVKM. V lost 6 bases and J lost 5; bases outside the gene matches: 2. CDR3 length equals 13 residues. The chain carries TRBV28 and TRBJ1-5; TRBD1 matches at 9 bases. The source is a man in his 70s with active or convalescent COVID-19. The source material was peripheral blood. The CDR3 loop reads CASSGTGHQPQHF. The CDR3, as DNA: TGTGCCAGCAGCGGGACAGGGCATCAGCCCCAGCATTTT.